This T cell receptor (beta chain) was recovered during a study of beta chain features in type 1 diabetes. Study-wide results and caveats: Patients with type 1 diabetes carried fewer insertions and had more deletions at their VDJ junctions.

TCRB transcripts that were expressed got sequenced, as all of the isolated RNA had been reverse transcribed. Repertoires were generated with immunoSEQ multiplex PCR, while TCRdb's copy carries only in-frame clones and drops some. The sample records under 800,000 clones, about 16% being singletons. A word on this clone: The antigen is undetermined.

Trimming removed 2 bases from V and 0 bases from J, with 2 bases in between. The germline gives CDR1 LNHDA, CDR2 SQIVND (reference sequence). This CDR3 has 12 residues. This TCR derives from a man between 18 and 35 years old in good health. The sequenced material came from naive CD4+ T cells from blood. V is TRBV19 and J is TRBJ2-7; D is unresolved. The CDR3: CASSINSYEQYF. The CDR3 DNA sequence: TGTGCCAGTAGTATAAACTCCTACGAGCAGTACTTC.